This T cell receptor (beta chain) was retrieved from a study of T cell responses to AZD1222 COVID-19 vaccine. In the case of this clone: Its specificity is unknown.

General observations from the study: After the peak T cell response, and only then, were repertoires sampled.

The assay was immunoSEQ multiplex PCR, and TCRdb's table has in-frame clones only and misses some. The data hold about 110,000 clones, with around 90% observed a single time. The CDR3 spans 15 residues. Germline V gene data show CDR1 as LNHDA and CDR2 as SQIVND (reference sequence). V lost 3 bases and J lost 5, with 14 bases in between. This clonotype originated in an adult in good health. The J gene is TRBJ1-5, the V gene TRBV19; no firm D call. The sample consisted of peripheral blood, taken on day 0 of AZD1222 vaccination. CDR3 residues: CASSMDQYSYQPQHF. CDR3 in DNA: TGTGCCAGTAGTATGGACCAGTATTCTTATCAGCCCCAGCATTTT.